This T cell receptor beta chain was recorded in a study of T cell changes during pregnancy in multiple sclerosis. The V gene's germline CDR1 is SGHTA and CDR2 FQGNSA. V shed 8 bases and J 6 bases; nucleotides not matched to a gene: 7. CDR3 length equals 14 residues. Sequenced by immunoSEQ multiplex PCR; TCRdb stores in-frame clones only, minus some. The sample holds some 37,000 clones, about nine tenths seen once. The gene calls are TRBV7-2 and TRBJ1-2; TRBD1 agrees at 12 bases. The source was CD8+ T cells from peripheral blood mononuclear cells, collected in the third trimester of pregnancy. The TCR sequence derives from a female donor with multiple sclerosis, enrolled in a pregnancy study. As DNA, the CDR3 is TGTGCCAGCGGGACAGGGGGCCAAATGGATGGCTACACCTTC. Protein sequence: CASGTGGQMDGYTF.